This T cell receptor (beta chain) was observed in a study of blood T cell repertoires in COVID-19. Study as a whole: Donors in the United States, Italy and Spain gave samples during acute or convalescent COVID-19.

In the original analysis: Estimated nucleated cell counts came from reference gene primer amplification. Clones were read by immunoSEQ multiplex PCR, and TCRdb kept only the in-frame ones, dropping some. D and trimming were read from the DNA, whereas the V and J calls and clone size are those reported in that table. There are fewer than 350,000 clones in the sample; 75% to 95% occur only once, and roughly 7.3% lies in the top ten. The CDR3 runs to 13 residues. V lost 2 bases, J lost 4 bases, and 8 bases lay in between. Germline CDR1 is MNHEY and CDR2 is SVGAGI. Followed longitudinally, the Seattle patients had been enrolled during active infection.

The chain joins TRBV6-5 to TRBJ1-2; unclear D gene. Sequencing was performed on peripheral blood. This clonotype originated in a woman younger than 45 with COVID-19, enrolled during active disease. CDR3 DNA sequence: TGTGCCAGCAGTTACGACGGGATCTATGGCTACACCTTC. It yields the protein CASSYDGIYGYTF.